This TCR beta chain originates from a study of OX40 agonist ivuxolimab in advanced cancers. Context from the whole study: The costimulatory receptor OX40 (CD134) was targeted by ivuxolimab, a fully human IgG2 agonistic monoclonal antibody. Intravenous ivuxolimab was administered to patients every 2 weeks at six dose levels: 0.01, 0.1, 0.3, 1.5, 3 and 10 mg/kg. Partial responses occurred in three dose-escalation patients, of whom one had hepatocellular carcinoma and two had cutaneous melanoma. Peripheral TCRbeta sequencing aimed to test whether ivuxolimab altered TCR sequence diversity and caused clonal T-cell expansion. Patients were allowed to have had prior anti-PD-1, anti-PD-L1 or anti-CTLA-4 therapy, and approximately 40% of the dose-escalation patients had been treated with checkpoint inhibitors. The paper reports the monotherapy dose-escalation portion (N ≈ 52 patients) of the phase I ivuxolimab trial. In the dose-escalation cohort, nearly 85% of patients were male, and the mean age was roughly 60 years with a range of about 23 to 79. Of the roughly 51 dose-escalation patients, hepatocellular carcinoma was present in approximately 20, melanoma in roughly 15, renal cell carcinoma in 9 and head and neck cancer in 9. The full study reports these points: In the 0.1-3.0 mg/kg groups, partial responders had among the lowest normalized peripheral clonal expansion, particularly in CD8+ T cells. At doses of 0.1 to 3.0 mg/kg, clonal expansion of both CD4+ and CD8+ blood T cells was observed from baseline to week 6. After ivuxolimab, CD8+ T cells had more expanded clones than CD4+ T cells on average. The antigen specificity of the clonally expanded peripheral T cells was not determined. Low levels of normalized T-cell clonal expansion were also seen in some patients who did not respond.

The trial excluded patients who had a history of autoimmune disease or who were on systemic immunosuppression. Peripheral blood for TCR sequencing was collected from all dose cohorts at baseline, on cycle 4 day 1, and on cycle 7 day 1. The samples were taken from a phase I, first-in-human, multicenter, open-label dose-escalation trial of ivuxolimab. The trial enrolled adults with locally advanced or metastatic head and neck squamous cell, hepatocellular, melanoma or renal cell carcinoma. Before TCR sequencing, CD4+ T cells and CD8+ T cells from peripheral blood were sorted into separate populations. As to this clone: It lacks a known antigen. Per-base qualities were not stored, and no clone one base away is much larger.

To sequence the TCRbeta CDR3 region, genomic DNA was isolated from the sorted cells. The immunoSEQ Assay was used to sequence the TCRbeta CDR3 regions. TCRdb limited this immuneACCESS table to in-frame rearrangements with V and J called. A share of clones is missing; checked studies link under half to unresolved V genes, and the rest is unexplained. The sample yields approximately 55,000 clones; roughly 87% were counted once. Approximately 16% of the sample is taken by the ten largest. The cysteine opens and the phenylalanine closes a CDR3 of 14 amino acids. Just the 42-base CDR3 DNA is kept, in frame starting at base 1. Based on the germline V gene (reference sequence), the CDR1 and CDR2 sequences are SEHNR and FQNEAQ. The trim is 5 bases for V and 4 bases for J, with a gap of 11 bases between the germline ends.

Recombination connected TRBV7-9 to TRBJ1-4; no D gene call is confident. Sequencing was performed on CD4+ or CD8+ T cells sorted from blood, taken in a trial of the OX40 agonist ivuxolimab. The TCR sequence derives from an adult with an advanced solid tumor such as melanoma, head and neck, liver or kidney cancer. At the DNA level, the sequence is TGTGCCAGCAGCAGCAGGATTGATAATGAAAAACTGTTTTTT. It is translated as CASSSRIDNEKLFF.